This T cell receptor beta chain is from a study of blood T cell repertoires in COVID-19. Study-level information: Specimens from acute and convalescent COVID-19 originated in the United States, Italy and Spain. PBMCs, B-cell-depleted T cells, or T cells were the source of the cDNA or gDNA that made up the material.

Looked up from germline, CDR1 is SNHLY and CDR2 is FYNNEI. Trimming pared 5 bases from V and 9 bases from J, leaving 11 bases between. CDR3 length: 12 amino acids. In the original processing: Counts of nucleated cells, estimated from reference gene primer amplification, were obtained. Using immunoSEQ multiplex PCR, the repertoire was profiled, and TCRdb retains in-frame clones only, with some absent. V, J and clone size reflect that table, while D and trimming were determined from the DNA. The sample contains some 50,000 clones, 70% to 90% of which appear only once. This TCR was recovered from a man aged 35 to 55 with active COVID-19. The chain couples TRBV2 to TRBJ2-1, with D perhaps matching TRBD2 (5 bases). Sequenced input: peripheral blood. CDR3 amino acids: CASSRAGVEQFF. CDR3 nucleotide sequence: TGTGCCAGCAGTCGTGCGGGCGTTGAGCAGTTCTTC.